Sequencing of this TCR beta chain was carried out in a study of blood T cell repertoires in COVID-19. The ends were cut back, 6 bases at V and 1 base at J, with 16 bases in the middle. This CDR3 region has 15 residues. The germline V gene encodes CDR1 SGDLS and CDR2 YYNGEE. Ten or more counts support this clone. Clones were read by immunoSEQ multiplex PCR, and TCRdb kept only the in-frame ones, dropping some. The sample lists 300,000 to 400,000 clones; around 85% were seen once. Participants spanned ages roughly 18 to 95 years and resided in over 20 US areas. In assigning cohorts, the study relied on participant-reported clinical history.

This receptor was taken from a young woman who had been exposed to COVID-19. The sample was PBMCs or T cells enriched from blood (not recorded which). The chain couples TRBV9 to TRBJ1-2; D perhaps matches TRBD1 (6 bases). The CDR3 bases are TGTGCCAGCACCAGTCCCAGGGGTTTTAACTATGGCTACACCTTC. Its translation: CASTSPRGFNYGYTF.